The clone carrying this T cell receptor (beta chain) has only one observation. In the source study's methods: The assay estimated nucleated cells by amplifying reference gene primers. Produced via immunoSEQ multiplex PCR; TCRdb's table is partial and in-frame only. V and J calls and clone size are as listed in that table; D and trimming were resolved from the DNA. The sample has around 330,000 clones, 88% seen once; the top ten hold 4%. This sample is drawn from a study of blood T cell repertoires in COVID-19. On the study more broadly: Sources were T cells, B-cell-depleted T cells, or PBMCs; the material itself was cDNA or gDNA.

This CDR3 spans 15 amino acids. The V end was cut by 0 bases, the J end by 5 bases, with 14 bases between. The germline V gene has CDR1 SGHKS and CDR2 YYEKEE (reference sequence). Sequenced: peripheral blood. This TCR derives from a woman in her 50s with active or convalescent COVID-19. V is TRBV5-5 and J is TRBJ1-2; D is possibly TRBD1 (5 bases). The CDR3 bases are TGTGCCAGCAGCTTGGAAACGGCGGGGCTTTATGGCTACACCTTC. Protein: CASSLETAGLYGYTF.